The source of this T cell receptor (beta chain) is a study of T cell changes during pregnancy in multiple sclerosis. From germline, CDR1 is GTSNPN and CDR2 SVGIG (reference sequence). V was shortened by 0 bases and J by 5 bases, with 14 bases between the two germline ends. CDR3 size: 16 residues. Repertoires were generated with immunoSEQ multiplex PCR, while TCRdb's copy carries only in-frame clones and drops some. The sample has 50,000 to 65,000 clones, 90% seen once. The source was peripheral blood, collected in the third trimester of pregnancy. This chain links TRBV30 with TRBJ1-6; D remains ambiguous. The source of this sequence is a female donor in good health, enrolled as a control in a pregnancy study. The CDR3 reads CAWSVPRLADNSPLHF. Written as DNA, the CDR3 is TGTGCCTGGAGTGTACCTCGTCTGGCGGATAATTCACCCCTCCACTTT.